These T cell receptor beta chains were read from a single sample in a study of T cells in Graves' hyperthyroidism and ophthalmopathy. TCRdb reanalysed the multiplex PCR reads using MiXCR and keeps one entry per CDR3 protein. The sample includes about 400,000 distinct CDR3 sequences, 15% of them seen just once. Sequencing was carried out using blood. The receptors stem from a woman aged 25 to 39 with Graves' hyperthyroidism. Both conserved end residues are part of each CDR3. The D gene is left open where the match is weak. The size field is filled for only some rows; it gives once, few, many or a size class.

few,TRBV6-1,TRBJ2-7,TRBD1,CASRITGTGGEQYF,TGTGCCAGCAGGATCACCGGGACAGGGGGCGAGCAGTACTTC
-,TRBV12-3/TRBV12-4,TRBJ1-6,-,CATKLSRSSAEFLDSPLHF,TGTGCCACCAAGTTGAGCCGGTCCAGCGCCGAGTTTTTGGATTCACCCCTCCACTTT
-,TRBV7-2,TRBJ2-3,TRBD2,CASSSRGLAGSPDTQYF,TGTGCCAGCAGCTCGAGGGGACTAGCGGGAAGCCCAGATACGCAGTATTTT
-,TRBV5-6,TRBJ1-5,-,CDSSYGTTHQPQHF,TGTGACAGCAGCTACGGGACAACGCATCAGCCCCAGCATTTT
many,TRBV20-1,TRBJ2-7,TRBD1,CSARDRQGAAYEQYF,TGCAGTGCTAGAGATCGACAGGGGGCGGCCTACGAGCAGTACTTC
many,TRBV20-1,TRBJ2-3,-,CSATASTDTQYF,TGCAGTGCCACAGCTAGCACAGATACGCAGTATTTT
few,TRBV28,TRBJ2-1,-,CASRGTFFSPNNEQFF,TGTGCCAGCAGGGGGACTTTCTTCTCCCCTAACAATGAGCAGTTCTTC
few,TRBV5-1,TRBJ2-5,-,CASSPFAGAVETQYF,TGCGCCAGCAGCCCATTTGCTGGGGCAGTGGAGACCCAGTACTTC
many,TRBV10-1,TRBJ2-5,TRBD2,CASSEGLAGGPRETQYF,TGCGCCAGCAGCGAGGGACTAGCGGGAGGGCCCCGGGAGACCCAGTACTTC
many,TRBV2,TRBJ1-2,-,CASSADRLDGYTF,TGTGCCAGCAGCGCTGACAGACTAGATGGCTACACCTTC
many,TRBV6-2/TRBV6-3,TRBJ2-7,TRBD2,CASSYGLAGGTYEQYF,TGTGCCAGCAGTTACGGGCTAGCGGGAGGAACCTACGAGCAGTACTTC
few,TRBV7-2,TRBJ1-5,TRBD1,CASSSTDRGRQPQHF,TGTGCCAGCAGCTCCACGGACAGGGGGCGTCAGCCCCAGCATTTT
few,TRBV10-1,TRBJ1-5,TRBD1,CASSDRDQPQHF,TGCGCCAGCAGCGACAGGGATCAGCCCCAGCATTTT
-,TRBV4-1,TRBJ2-7,TRBD1,CASSQEGGPRGHEQYF,TGCGCCAGCAGCCAGGAAGGGGGCCCCAGGGGGCACGAGCAGTACTTC
-,TRBV7-9,TRBJ2-3,TRBD1,CASSLDVTGPTDTQYF,TGTGCCAGCAGCTTGGATGTGACAGGGCCCACAGATACGCAGTATTTT
many,TRBV5-4,TRBJ2-5,TRBD2,CASSSPRLLAGQETQYF,TGTGCCAGCAGCTCTCCACGACTACTAGCGGGACAAGAGACCCAGTACTTC
few,TRBV27,TRBJ2-2,-,CASGRLDIKAINGELFF,TGTGCCAGCGGGAGACTTGATATAAAAGCTATAAACGGGGAGCTGTTTTTT
few,TRBV27,TRBJ2-3,-,CASSRPLDTQYF,TGTGCCAGCAGTCGTCCCCTAGATACGCAGTATTTT
many,TRBV29-1,TRBJ2-3,TRBD2,CSVEDPGILAGSTDTQYF,TGCAGCGTTGAAGATCCAGGTATTCTAGCGGGAAGCACAGATACGCAGTATTTT
-,TRBV15,TRBJ1-2,-,CATSRPDSNYGYTF,TGTGCCACCAGCAGGCCCGACAGTAACTATGGCTACACCTTC
many,TRBV2,TRBJ1-6,-,CASSGDSYNSPLHF,TGTGCCAGCAGCGGAGACAGCTATAATTCACCCCTCCACTTT
-,TRBV20-1,TRBJ2-1,TRBD2,CSALHQGLAGPYTYNEQFF,TGCAGTGCTTTACACCAGGGACTAGCGGGACCCTACACCTACAATGAGCAGTTCTTC
many,TRBV7-8,TRBJ1-1,-,CASSFWTVLNTEAFF,TGTGCCAGCAGCTTCTGGACAGTGCTTAACACTGAAGCTTTCTTT
-,TRBV6-1,TRBJ1-4,TRBD1,CASSPPQGVYEKLFF,TGTGCCAGCAGTCCCCCACAGGGGGTATATGAAAAACTGTTTTTT
few,TRBV4-1,TRBJ2-1,-,CASSRPLALSSYNEQFF,TGCGCCAGCAGCCGACCCCTAGCGTTGAGCTCCTACAATGAGCAGTTCTTC
-,TRBV7-9,TRBJ2-7,-,CASSLGWGSREQYF,TGTGCCAGCAGCTTAGGTTGGGGGTCTCGAGAGCAGTACTTC
-,TRBV28,TRBJ2-1,-,CASIRRDTYEQFF,TGTGCCAGCATTCGAAGGGACACCTACGAGCAGTTCTTC
many,TRBV7-9,TRBJ2-7,-,CASSSSSLQYF,TGTGCCAGCAGCTCGTCTAGCCTGCAGTACTTC
many,TRBV7-2,TRBJ2-7,TRBD2,CASSISGTSPPTYEQYF,TGTGCCAGCAGCATCTCCGGGACTAGCCCCCCTACCTACGAGCAGTACTTC
many,TRBV7-2,TRBJ2-5,-,CASSKTWQETQYF,TGTGCCAGCAGTAAAACATGGCAAGAGACCCAGTACTTC
few,TRBV5-8,TRBJ2-3,-,CASSLDYNADTQYF,TGTGCCAGCAGCTTGGATTATAATGCAGATACGCAGTATTTT
many,TRBV3-1,TRBJ2-1,TRBD2,CASSQDWPSGRGLNEQFF,TGTGCCAGCAGCCAAGATTGGCCTAGCGGGAGGGGACTGAATGAGCAGTTCTTC
many,TRBV3-1,TRBJ1-5,-,CASSQGAARGYQPQHF,TGTGCCAGCAGCCAAGGAGCAGCTCGCGGGTATCAGCCCCAGCATTTT
many,TRBV24-1,TRBJ2-3,TRBD2,CATSDAGLADSTDTQYF,TGTGCCACCAGTGACGCCGGACTAGCGGACAGCACAGATACGCAGTATTTT
many,TRBV7-2,TRBJ1-1,TRBD1,CASRGQGKTEAFF,TGTGCCAGCAGGGGACAGGGAAAGACTGAAGCTTTCTTT
many,TRBV7-9,TRBJ2-7,TRBD2,CASSSPSSGRDYYEQYF,TGTGCCAGCAGCTCCCCTTCTAGCGGGAGGGATTACTACGAGCAGTACTTC
-,TRBV20-1,TRBJ2-5,TRBD1,CSAAGQGHQETQYF,TGCAGTGCTGCCGGACAGGGGCACCAAGAGACCCAGTACTTC
many,TRBV18,TRBJ2-1,-,CASSPLEREQFF,TGTGCCAGCTCACCACTCGAGCGGGAGCAGTTCTTC
-,TRBV7-9,TRBJ2-7,-,CASSLIGIAYEQYF,TGTGCCAGCAGCTTAATTGGTATCGCCTACGAGCAGTACTTC
many,TRBV7-9,TRBJ2-7,-,CASSLMGRWDYEQYF,TGTGCCAGCAGCTTAATGGGTCGGTGGGACTACGAGCAGTACTTC
few,TRBV20-1,TRBJ2-1,TRBD2,CSARSGSRNEQFF,TGCAGTGCTAGAAGCGGGAGCAGGAATGAGCAGTTCTTC
many,TRBV28,TRBJ2-2,TRBD2,CASSLQLAGDGELFF,TGTGCCAGCAGTTTACAACTAGCGGGGGACGGGGAGCTGTTTTTT
many,TRBV20-1,TRBJ1-2,TRBD1,CSASVAGGHGYTF,TGCAGTGCTAGTGTTGCAGGGGGCCATGGCTACACCTTC
many,TRBV4-1,TRBJ2-7,TRBD1,CASSQEDGTGAGEQYF,TGCGCCAGCAGCCAAGAAGACGGGACAGGGGCGGGGGAGCAGTACTTC
few,TRBV28,TRBJ2-7,TRBD1,CASSLLDNRDSSYEQYF,TGTGCCAGCAGTTTACTCGACAACAGGGACAGCTCCTACGAGCAGTACTTC